The 18 T cell receptor beta chains given below trace back to one sample, sequenced in a study of T cell responses to AZD1222 COVID-19 vaccine. TCRdb keeps only in-frame clones here, not all; method: immunoSEQ multiplex PCR. The repertoire holds about 130,000 clones, with roughly 93% as singletons. Source: peripheral blood, taken on day 0 of AZD1222 vaccination. These receptors all come from an adult in good health.

V and J are TRBV6-2 or TRBV6-3 and TRBJ2-1; 13 positions agree with TRBD2. CDR1 MNHEY and CDR2 SVGEGT come from the germline V gene. With V trimmed by 4 bases and J by 8 bases, 8 bases remained unmatched. The CDR3 has 16 residues. This CDR3 reads CASSSHALAGGDEQFF. CDR3 nucleotides: TGTGCCAGCAGTTCACACGCACTAGCGGGAGGGGATGAGCAGTTCTTC.

The rearrangement joins TRBV7-2 to TRBJ2-2; maybe TRBD1 (6 bases). Germline values: CDR1 SGHTA, CDR2 FQGNSA. Trimming shortened V by 6 bases and J by 3 bases, and 11 bases separated the two germline ends. This CDR3 region has 14 residues. The CDR3 DNA reads TGTGCCAGCAGGACAGGTACAGACACCGGGGAGCTGTTTTTT. Residues: CASRTGTDTGELFF.

The gene calls are TRBV15 and TRBJ1-1; D unclear. From germline, CDR1 is LNHNV and CDR2 YYDKDF (reference sequence). The CDR3 consists of 17 residues. The V end was cut by 0 bases, the J end by 0 bases, with 14 bases between. The CDR3 reads CATSRDLPRGMNTEAFF. The CDR3 nucleotides are TGTGCCACCAGCAGAGATCTCCCCCGCGGAATGAACACTGAAGCTTTCTTT.

This chain joins TRBV10-1 and TRBJ2-7; 12 bases are shared with TRBD2. V lost 1 base, J lost 7 bases, and 8 bases stayed unmatched. CDR1 is WNHNN and CDR2 is SYGVQD in the germline V gene (reference sequence). This CDR3 spans 16 amino acids. CDR3 in amino acids: CASSEYKLAGGREQYF. CDR3 DNA: TGCGCCAGCAGTGAGTATAAACTAGCGGGAGGTCGGGAGCAGTACTTC.

The genes are TRBV15 and TRBJ2-7, with a tentative D call TRBD2 (6 bases). Germline V lookup: CDR1 LNHNV, CDR2 YYDKDF (reference sequence). The CDR3 length is 14 residues. V was shortened by 4 bases and J by 0 bases, with 10 bases between the two germline ends. The CDR3 DNA follows: TGTGCCACCAGCACCCGGGACTCCTCCTACGAGCAGTACTTC. Its protein is CATSTRDSSYEQYF.

The chain carries TRBV27 and TRBJ2-2, with 8 bases lining up with TRBD2. Germline-derived CDR1 and CDR2 are MNHEY and SMNVEV (reference sequence). The CDR3 spans 15 residues. V dropped 4 bases and J dropped 0; count of bases not matched to a gene: 1. CDR3 bases: TGTGCCAGCAGTTCGGGACTAGCGAACACCGGGGAGCTGTTTTTT. This sequence encodes CASSSGLANTGELFF.

The chain joins TRBV29-1 to TRBJ2-7; 9 nucleotides agree with TRBD2. The V and J ends lost 7 bases and 0 bases, in that order; junction bases with no gene match: 4. Germline CDR1 is SQVTM and CDR2 is ANQGSEA. This CDR3 region has 13 residues. Here the CDR3 reads CSGTSASSYEQYF. In DNA, the CDR3 is TGCAGCGGGACTAGCGCTAGCTCCTACGAGCAGTACTTC.

This clone occurred once. V is TRBV28 and J is TRBJ1-3; 8 nucleotides agree with TRBD1. CDR1 is MDHEN and CDR2 is SYDVKM in the germline V gene. There are 15 residues in the CDR3. Trimming cost V 6 bases and J 1 base; bases outside gene matches: 5. The CDR3 protein is CASSPDRESGNTIYF. Here the CDR3 DNA reads TGTGCCAGCAGCCCGGACAGGGAATCTGGAAACACCATATATTTT.

V gene TRBV6-6 combines with J gene TRBJ2-3; D gene unclear. V was shortened by 2 bases and J by 4 bases, with 10 bases between the two germline ends. The CDR3 extends over 14 amino acids. Germline V gene sequence: CDR1 MNHNY, CDR2 SVGAGI (reference sequence). CDR3 amino acids: CASSYSSGPDTQYF. CDR3 nucleotides: TGTGCCAGCAGTTACAGTAGTGGGCCAGATACGCAGTATTTT.

Here the CDR3 reads CASSGGRDGNQPQHF. CDR3 in DNA: TGTGCCAGCAGTGGGGGGCGTGATGGCAATCAGCCCCAGCATTTT. The V and J genes are TRBV6-6 and TRBJ1-5; tentatively, D is TRBD1 (6 bases). This CDR3 has 15 amino acids. Germline values: CDR1 MNHNY, CDR2 SVGAGI (reference sequence). The germline V and J ends were trimmed by 5 bases and 2 bases, with 13 bases remaining between them.

This chain connects TRBV5-6 to TRBJ2-3; D remains unclear. V lost 3 bases and J lost 3, with 8 bases in between. Germline V gene lookup returns CDR1 SGHDT and CDR2 YYEEEE. The CDR3 runs to 13 residues. In DNA, the CDR3 is TGTGCCAGCAGCTGGACCGGGACAGATACGCAGTATTTT. It is translated as CASSWTGTDTQYF.

As regards this clone: No DNA is shown, since the ends of the CDR3 on it are uncertain; the CDR3 is the one TCRdb lists. This chain uses TRBV1 with TRBJ1-2. TRBV1 constitutes a pseudogene. The CDR3 is made up of 24 amino acids, end residues included. CDR3: CTRRPQRNYGYTFGSGTRPYGYTF.

The chain recombines TRBV30 with TRBJ2-3; 7 bases line up with TRBD2. The J segment lost 11 bases and the V segment lost 0 bases, leaving 2 bases of the junction unmatched. The CDR3 is made up of 11 amino acids. Germline lookup yields CDR1 GTSNPN and CDR2 SVGIG (reference sequence). The CDR3 spells CAWSVGGLQYF. CDR3 bases: TGTGCCTGGAGTGTGGGGGGGTTGCAGTATTTT.

The V gene is TRBV7-3, the J gene TRBJ2-1; TRBD2 aligns across 7 bases. V lost 6 bases and J lost 5; bases outside the gene matches: 13. The germline gives CDR1 SGHTA, CDR2 FQGTGA. The CDR3 extends over 16 amino acids. The CDR3: CASSPIGGRGDNEQFF. The DNA for the CDR3 is TGTGCCAGCAGTCCAATCGGCGGGAGAGGCGACAATGAGCAGTTCTTC.

The chain employs TRBV9 and TRBJ2-5; TRBD1 might be the D (6 bases). The CDR3 runs to 15 residues. Germline-derived CDR1 and CDR2 are SGDLS and YYNGEE. The germline V and J ends were trimmed by 0 bases and 3 bases, with 12 bases remaining between them. CDR3 DNA: TGTGCCAGCAGCGTAGTTGGGACACAGGAAGAGACCCAGTACTTC. Amino acid sequence: CASSVVGTQEETQYF.

The chain uses TRBV15 and TRBJ2-5, with D unresolved. The CDR3 runs 12 residues. The V end lost 3 bases, the J end lost 3 bases, and 5 bases lay between the germline ends. CDR1 and CDR2 from the germline V gene are LNHNV and YYDKDF (reference sequence). CDR3: CATSRREETQYF. DNA of the CDR3: TGTGCCACCAGCAGGCGCGAAGAGACCCAGTACTTC.

The V and J genes are TRBV7-9 and TRBJ2-7, with 10 bases identical to TRBD1. V shed 3 bases and J 5 bases; nucleotides not matched to a gene: 4. CDR1 SEHNR and CDR2 FQNEAQ come from the germline V gene (reference sequence). CDR3 length equals 14 residues. Written as DNA, the CDR3 is TGTGCCAGCAGCTTCCGGGACAGGGGCAACGAGCAGTACTTC. Translated, it gives CASSFRDRGNEQYF.

The V and J genes are TRBV7-9 and TRBJ2-1; 9 nucleotides match TRBD2. Per germline, CDR1 SEHNR and CDR2 FQNEAQ (reference sequence). The CDR3 consists of 15 residues. V lost 4 bases, J lost 8 bases, and 9 bases stayed unmatched. CDR3 region: CASSWPGLARDEQFF. CDR3 nucleotides: TGTGCCAGCAGCTGGCCGGGACTAGCTAGGGATGAGCAGTTCTTC.